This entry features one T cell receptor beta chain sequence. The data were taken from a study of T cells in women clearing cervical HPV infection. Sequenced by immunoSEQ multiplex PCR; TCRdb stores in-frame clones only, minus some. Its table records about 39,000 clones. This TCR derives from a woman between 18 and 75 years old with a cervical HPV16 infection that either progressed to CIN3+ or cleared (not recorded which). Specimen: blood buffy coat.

The CDR3 bases that were read are TGTGCCAGCAGTGAGAACAGGGGACTAGCCAAAAACATT. Its protein is CASSENRGLAKNI. In full, the CDR3 is CASSENRGLAKNIQYF. This sequence joins TRBV6-1 and TRBJ2-4, with a possible D match to TRBD1 (7 bases). The CDR3 end is not reached by the read, which stops 3 residues before it; the germline J gene fills it in. CDR1 and CDR2 (germline): MNHNS, SASEGT. This CDR3 is built from 16 residues. Between the trimmed V and J ends, which lost 3 bases and 0 bases, there was a span of 12 bases.